This T cell receptor (beta chain) was sequenced in a study of CD8+ T cells in alopecia areata. Investigators isolated RNA and reverse transcribed it into cDNA to act as the sequencing template. TCRdb keeps only in-frame clones here, not all; method: immunoSEQ multiplex PCR. The data contain roughly 140,000 clones, around 62% of them singletons. Germline V lookup: CDR1 GTSNPN, CDR2 SVGIG (reference sequence). This CDR3 comprises 12 residues. With 2 bases removed from V and 9 bases from J, the gap between germline ends came to 11 bases. This TCR came from a human donor in good health. Material for sequencing was CD8+ T cells sorted from blood. The V and J genes are TRBV30 and TRBJ2-1; maybe TRBD2 (6 bases). The CDR3 protein is CAWSLLAREQFF. The CDR3 DNA sequence: TGTGCCTGGAGTCTCCTAGCGCGTGAGCAGTTCTTC.